Listed below are T cell receptor beta chains from one sample, sequenced in a study of Graves' ophthalmopathy and Graves' hyperthyroidism. TCRdb fed the multiplex PCR reads into MiXCR, producing one record per CDR3 protein. The sample yields hundreds of thousands of distinct CDR3 sequences, 40% seen once. The sample was peripheral blood. These receptor sequences come from an adult man with Graves' ophthalmopathy. Both conserved end residues are part of each CDR3. D genes are given only for firm matches. Clone size appears in some rows only: once, few, many, or a class for an expanded clone.

clone size: .; D gene: .; J gene: TRBJ1-1; V gene: TRBV5-6; CDR3 protein: CASRYTGLGGAFF; CDR3 DNA: TGTGCCAGCAGATATACCGGACTGGGTGGAGCTTTCTTT
clone size: .; D gene: .; J gene: TRBJ2-7; V gene: TRBV7-9; CDR3 protein: CASSYNRENYEQYF; CDR3 DNA: TGTGCCAGCAGTTACAACAGGGAAAACTACGAGCAGTACTTC
clone size: few; D gene: .; J gene: TRBJ2-2; V gene: TRBV25-1; CDR3 protein: CASSEVTETGELFF; CDR3 DNA: TGTGCCAGCAGTGAGGTTACGGAAACCGGGGAGCTGTTTTTT
clone size: few; D gene: .; J gene: TRBJ1-6; V gene: TRBV6-5; CDR3 protein: CASSYLGGGGGSPLHF; CDR3 DNA: TGTGCCAGCAGTTACTTGGGGGGAGGGGGAGGATCACCCCTCCACTTT
clone size: few; D gene: .; J gene: TRBJ2-7; V gene: TRBV25-1; CDR3 protein: CASSLYLSYEQYF; CDR3 DNA: TGTGCCAGCAGTTTATACCTCTCCTACGAGCAGTACTTC
clone size: many; D gene: .; J gene: TRBJ2-5; V gene: TRBV29-1; CDR3 protein: CSVDPRGALLSQETQYF; CDR3 DNA: TGCAGCGTTGATCCAAGAGGGGCATTACTCAGCCAAGAGACCCAGTACTTC
clone size: .; D gene: .; J gene: TRBJ2-6; V gene: TRBV29-1; CDR3 protein: CSALLSGANVLTF; CDR3 DNA: TGCAGCGCCCTCCTCTCTGGGGCCAACGTCCTGACTTTC
clone size: few; D gene: TRBD2; J gene: TRBJ2-5; V gene: TRBV20-1; CDR3 protein: CSARDGGAGQETQYF; CDR3 DNA: TGCAGTGCTAGAGATGGGGGAGCGGGGCAAGAGACCCAGTACTTC
clone size: many; D gene: .; J gene: TRBJ2-7; V gene: TRBV14; CDR3 protein: CASSLGGWYEQYF; CDR3 DNA: TGTGCCAGCAGCCTAGGGGGTTGGTACGAGCAGTACTTC
clone size: few; D gene: .; J gene: TRBJ1-1; V gene: TRBV6-5; CDR3 protein: CASSITGAEAFF; CDR3 DNA: TGTGCCAGCAGTATCACCGGGGCTGAAGCTTTCTTT
clone size: .; D gene: .; J gene: TRBJ2-7; V gene: TRBV6-2/TRBV6-3; CDR3 protein: CASSYPAATYYEQYF; CDR3 DNA: TGTGCCAGCAGTTACCCGGCGGCGACCTACTACGAGCAGTACTTC
clone size: .; D gene: .; J gene: TRBJ2-7; V gene: TRBV7-4; CDR3 protein: CASSQDRGRGSEQYF; CDR3 DNA: TGCGCCAGCAGCCAAGATCGCGGACGAGGAAGCGAGCAGTACTTC
clone size: .; D gene: .; J gene: TRBJ1-1; V gene: TRBV7-9; CDR3 protein: CASSLRRGHLNTEAFF; CDR3 DNA: TGTGCCAGCAGCTTAAGGAGGGGTCATCTGAACACTGAAGCTTTCTTT
clone size: .; D gene: TRBD2; J gene: TRBJ2-7; V gene: TRBV5-4; CDR3 protein: CASSSGTSGTSEQYF; CDR3 DNA: TGTGCCAGCAGTTCCGGGACTAGCGGGACCAGCGAGCAGTACTTC
clone size: few; D gene: .; J gene: TRBJ1-4; V gene: TRBV7-9; CDR3 protein: CASSFLGPNEKLFF; CDR3 DNA: TGTGCCAGCAGCTTTTTAGGTCCTAATGAAAAACTGTTTTTT
clone size: many; D gene: .; J gene: TRBJ1-2; V gene: TRBV24-1; CDR3 protein: CATKRGTRANYGYTF; CDR3 DNA: TGTGCCACCAAGAGGGGCACCCGAGCTAACTATGGCTACACCTTC
clone size: .; D gene: .; J gene: TRBJ1-4; V gene: TRBV15; CDR3 protein: CATSRDATNEKLFF; CDR3 DNA: TGTGCCACCAGCAGAGACGCAACTAATGAAAAACTGTTTTTT
clone size: .; D gene: .; J gene: TRBJ2-5; V gene: TRBV2; CDR3 protein: CASSWVPGEETQYF; CDR3 DNA: TGTGCCAGCAGTTGGGTCCCGGGAGAAGAGACCCAGTACTTC
clone size: .; D gene: .; J gene: TRBJ2-7; V gene: TRBV7-9; CDR3 protein: CASSSAGKTYEQYF; CDR3 DNA: TGTGCCAGCAGCTCCGCCGGGAAAACCTACGAGCAGTACTTC
clone size: .; D gene: .; J gene: TRBJ1-3; V gene: TRBV7-8; CDR3 protein: CASSIASGNTIYF; CDR3 DNA: TGTGCCAGCAGCATTGCTTCTGGAAACACCATATATTTT